This T cell receptor (beta chain) was captured by sequencing in a study of identical twins' blood T cells. Comment on this clonotype: A read error may explain this, as a much larger clone is one base away.

Each TCR cDNA library carried sample-specific barcodes on both ends. Per the study methods: Each donor had about 85,000 to nearly 500,000 clonotypes. MiXCR, applied by TCRdb to the 5' RACE reads, yields one record per CDR3 protein. The V and J calls follow TCRdb's processing rather than the paper's. The sample lists a few hundred thousand distinct CDR3 sequences, about 28% occurring once. This CDR3 is built from 13 residues. Trimming removed 9 bases from V and 4 bases from J, with 14 bases in between. Germline CDR1 is MNHEY and CDR2 is SMNVEV (reference sequence). All three twin pairs grew up together with likely shared infections and vaccines.

The rearrangement joins TRBV27 to TRBJ2-3; the D gene is possibly TRBD2 (6 bases). The sequence came from a woman aged 18 to 55 in good health. The material sequenced was PBMCs. CDR3 nucleotide sequence: TGTGCCAGGTCGACTAGTAGGGCAGATACGCAGTATTTT. It encodes CARSTSRADTQYF.